This T cell receptor beta chain emerged from a study of blood T cell repertoires in COVID-19. Study context: Specimens from acute and convalescent COVID-19 originated in the United States, Italy and Spain. T cells, B-cell-depleted T cells, or PBMCs provided the cDNA or gDNA that served as material.

The germline V gene encodes CDR1 MNHNY and CDR2 SVGAGI (reference sequence). This CDR3 region has 13 residues. The V gene lost 2 bases and the J gene lost 7 bases, with 9 bases spanning the gap. In the authors' methods: Estimation of nucleated cell counts relied on the amplification of reference gene primers. Only in-frame clones appear in the TCRdb table, and some are missing; sequencing was by immunoSEQ multiplex PCR. D and trimming were read from the DNA, whereas the V and J calls and clone size are those reported in that table. The table shows approximately 400,000 clones, with 70% to 85% occurring only once.

Sequenced input: peripheral blood. The V call is TRBV6-6, the J call TRBJ2-1; weak D call: TRBD2 (6 bases). The clonotype was recovered from a human donor with acute or convalescent COVID-19. The donor label of this sample is uncertain. CDR3 nucleotides: TGTGCCAGCAGTTACGCCCGGGGGAATGAGCAGTTCTTC. Residues: CASSYARGNEQFF.